This T cell receptor beta chain came from a study of PD-L1 blockade in urothelial cancer. The overall study: The patients' atezolizumab therapy, 1,200 mg intravenously every 3 weeks, started at some point between 2014 and 2016.

Synthetic templates analogous to TCR were spiked into all PCRs individually. Profiled with immunoSEQ multiplex PCR; TCRdb holds only in-frame clones, not every one. The sample includes about 95,000 clones, 90% of them seen just once. J was trimmed by 4 bases and V by 7 bases; bases with no gene match: 8. The CDR3 sequence is 14 residues long. Germline CDR1 reads SNHLY; CDR2 reads FYNNEI. Time point: pretreatment peripheral blood. The sequence was obtained from a man in his fifties or sixties with urothelial cancer. The chain has TRBV2 and TRBJ2-5; 8 bases match TRBD1. The sequences come from PBMCs, collected around atezolizumab (anti-PD-L1) treatment. In nucleotides, the CDR3 is TGTGCCAGCAATGCACAGGGGGAACGAGAGACCCAGTACTTC. Translating gives CASNAQGERETQYF.